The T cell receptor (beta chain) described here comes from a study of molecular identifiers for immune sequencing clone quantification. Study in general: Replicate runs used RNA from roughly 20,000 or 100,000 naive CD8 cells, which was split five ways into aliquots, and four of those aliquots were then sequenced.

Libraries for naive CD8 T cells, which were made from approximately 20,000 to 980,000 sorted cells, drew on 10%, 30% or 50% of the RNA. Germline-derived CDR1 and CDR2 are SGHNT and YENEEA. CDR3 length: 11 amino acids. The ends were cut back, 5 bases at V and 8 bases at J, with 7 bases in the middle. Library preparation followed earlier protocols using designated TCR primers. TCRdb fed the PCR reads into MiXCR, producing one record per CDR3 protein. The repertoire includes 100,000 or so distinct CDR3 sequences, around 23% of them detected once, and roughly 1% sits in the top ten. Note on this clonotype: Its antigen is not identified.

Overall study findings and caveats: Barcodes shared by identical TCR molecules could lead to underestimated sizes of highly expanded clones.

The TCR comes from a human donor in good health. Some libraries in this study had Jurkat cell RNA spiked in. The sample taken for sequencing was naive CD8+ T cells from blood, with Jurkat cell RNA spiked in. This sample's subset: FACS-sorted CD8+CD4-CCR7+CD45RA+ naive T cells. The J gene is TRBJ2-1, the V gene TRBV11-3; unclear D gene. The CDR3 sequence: CASSLDDEQFF. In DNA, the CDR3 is TGTGCCAGCAGCCTGGACGATGAGCAGTTCTTC.